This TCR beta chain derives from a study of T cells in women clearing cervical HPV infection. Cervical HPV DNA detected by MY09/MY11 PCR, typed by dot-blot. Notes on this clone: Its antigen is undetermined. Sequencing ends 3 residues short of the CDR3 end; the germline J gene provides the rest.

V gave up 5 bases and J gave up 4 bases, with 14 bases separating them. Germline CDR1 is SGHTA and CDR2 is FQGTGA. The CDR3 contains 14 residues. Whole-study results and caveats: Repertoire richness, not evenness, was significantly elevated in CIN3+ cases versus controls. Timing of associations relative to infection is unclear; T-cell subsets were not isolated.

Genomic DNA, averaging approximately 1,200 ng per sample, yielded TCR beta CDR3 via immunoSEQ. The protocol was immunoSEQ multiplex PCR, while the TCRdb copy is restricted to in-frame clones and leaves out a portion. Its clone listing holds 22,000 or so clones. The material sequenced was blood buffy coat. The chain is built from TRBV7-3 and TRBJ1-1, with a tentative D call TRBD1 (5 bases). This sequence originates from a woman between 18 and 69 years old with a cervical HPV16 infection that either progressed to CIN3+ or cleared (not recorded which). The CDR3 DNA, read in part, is TGTGCCAGCAGCCAACTACGAGGGGTCACTGAA. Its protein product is CASSQLRGVTE. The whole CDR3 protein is CASSQLRGVTEAFF.